This T cell receptor beta chain was captured in a study of cytomegalovirus exposure and HLA in healthy donors. Study results and caveats: Altogether, about 160 TCR beta chains were recorded as cytomegalovirus-associated. That first-cohort TCR clusters tended to co-occur in the 130 or so validation repertoires was found in a later analysis. The CMV antigen specificity of a few CMV-associated chains was confirmed through in vitro analysis.

Libraries were prepared by immunoSEQ multiplex PCR; TCRdb keeps only in-frame clonotypes and omits some of them. The sample consists of roughly 130,000 clones, roughly nine tenths of them appearing once. Comment on this clone: Its antigen is unknown.

The sequenced sample was PBMCs. The TCR sequence derives from a man younger than 30 in good health and CMV-seronegative.

Here the CDR3 DNA reads TGTGCCAGCAGCGTAGCTGGCGGGGGCTCCCCAGGTTCTGAGCAGTTCTTC. This sequence encodes CASSVAGGGSPGSEQFF. The gene calls are TRBV9 and TRBJ2-1; D is possibly TRBD2 (7 bases). CDR3 length: 17 amino acids. Germline V gives CDR1 SGDLS, CDR2 YYNGEE. V lost 0 bases and J lost 9, with 22 bases in between.